The 12 T cell receptor beta chains presented below share a single source sample, sequenced in a study of shared clonotypes between healthy human individuals. The data were produced by immunoSEQ multiplex PCR, yet TCRdb's version contains in-frame clones alone and is incomplete. Of a few million clones in the sample, about 92% are singletons; the top ten hold roughly 0.14%. Sequencing used naive CD4+ T cells sorted from blood. Sample subset: CD45RA+ positively selected. These receptors came from a man in his late teens or twenties in good health.

This clone was recorded a few times. The chain is built from TRBV18 and TRBJ2-3; 9 nucleotides line up with TRBD1. The CDR3 runs to 15 residues. V was pared by 1 base and J by 7 bases, with 6 bases of the junction left unmatched. CDR1 is KGHSH and CDR2 is LQKENI in the germline V gene. CDR3 DNA sequence: TGTGCCAGCTCACCACAGTCGGGACAGGGAAATACGCAGTATTTT. Translated, it gives CASSPQSGQGNTQYF. The variable domain in full, completed from reference TRBV18 and TRBJ2-3, reads NAGVMQNPRHLVRRRGQEARLRCSPMKGHSHVYWYRQLPEEGLKFMVYLQKENIIDESGMPKERFSAEFPKEGPSILRIQQVVRGDSAAYFCASSPQSGQGNTQYFGPGTRLTVL.

CDR3 nucleotide sequence: TGTGCCAGCAGCGTACAGGGGGTCTTTGAAAAACTGTTTTTT. As protein: CASSVQGVFEKLFF. V and J are TRBV25-1 and TRBJ1-4; 8 bases fit TRBD1. CDR1 is MGHDK and CDR2 is SYGVNS in the germline V gene. V lost 6 bases and J lost 7; bases outside the gene matches: 7. This CDR3 contains 14 residues.

CDR3 in amino acids: CASSTGTSGNYEQYF. CDR3 in DNA: TGTGCCAGCAGCACAGGGACTAGCGGGAACTACGAGCAGTACTTC. This chain uses TRBV4-2 with TRBJ2-7; the match to TRBD2 covers 13 bases. Germline-derived CDR1 and CDR2 are LGHNA and YNFKEQ. V was pared by 5 bases and J by 3 bases, with 4 bases of the junction left unmatched. The CDR3 covers 15 residues.

This sequence joins TRBV6-1 and TRBJ1-4; TRBD1 matches at 8 bases. Trimming took 0 bases from V and 7 from J; bases not matched to a gene: 4. Germline V CDR1 and CDR2: MNHNS, SASEGT. This CDR3 comprises 15 residues. The CDR3, as DNA: TGTGCCAGCAGTGAAGCGCGCAGGGGGCTTGAAAAACTGTTTTTT. It yields the protein CASSEARRGLEKLFF.

This clone was recorded once. The CDR3 DNA sequence: TGTGCCAGCAGCCCCCAGGGACAGGGGTACGGCTACACCTTC. Residues: CASSPQGQGYGYTF. The chain joins TRBV7-3 to TRBJ1-2; TRBD1 aligns across 10 bases. The junction had 8 bases not matched to a gene; V was cut back by 5 bases and J by 8 bases. Germline loops: CDR1 SGHTA, CDR2 FQGTGA. The CDR3 sequence is 14 residues long.

This clone was recorded a few times. J is TRBJ1-5 and V is TRBV2; D not certain. This CDR3 has 15 residues. Germline CDR1 and CDR2: SNHLY and FYNNEI. With 1 base removed from V and 0 bases from J, the gap between germline ends came to 7 bases. This CDR3 reads CASSEGLASNQPQHF. CDR3 sequence (DNA): TGTGCCAGCAGTGAAGGATTAGCTAGCAATCAGCCCCAGCATTTT.

The chain links TRBV7-9 to TRBJ2-4; no firm D call. The ends were cut back, 0 bases at V and 5 bases at J, with 8 bases in the middle. Germline CDR1 and CDR2: SEHNR and FQNEAQ (reference sequence). CDR3 length equals 14 residues. The CDR3 sequence is CASSLANPQNIQYF. The DNA of the CDR3 is TGTGCCAGCAGCTTAGCGAATCCTCAAAACATTCAGTACTTC.

This chain uses TRBV21-1 with TRBJ2-1; the table's D call, TRBD2, has no DNA check behind it. TRBV21-1 is assigned pseudogene status. This CDR3 has 16 amino acids. CDR3 residues: CASRVRFREGSNEQFF. The CDR3 nucleotides read TGTGCCAGCAGGGTACGTTTCCGGGAGGGGTCCAATGAGCAGTTCTTC.

This sequence joins TRBV30 and TRBJ2-5; 15 positions match TRBD2. The germline V gene encodes CDR1 GTSNPN and CDR2 SVGIG (reference sequence). V shed 5 bases and J 4 bases; nucleotides not matched to a gene: 14. This CDR3 contains 18 residues. The CDR3 DNA reads as TGTGCCTGGGGGGGGAGACGGACTAGCGGGAGGGCTGGAGAGACCCAGTACTTC. Its protein product is CAWGGRRTSGRAGETQYF. The entire variable domain, with the rest obtained from reference TRBV30 and TRBJ2-5, is as follows: SQTIHQWPATLVQPVGSPLSLECTVEGTSNPNLYWYRQAAGRGLQLLFYSVGIGQISSEVPQNLSASRPQDRQFILSSKKLLLSDSGFYLCAWGGRRTSGRAGETQYFGPGTRLLVL.

The chain couples TRBV19 to TRBJ1-5, with 7 bases fitting TRBD1. The germline V gene has CDR1 LNHDA and CDR2 SQIVND (reference sequence). The V and J ends lost 1 base and 3 bases, in that order; junction bases with no gene match: 3. The CDR3 runs 15 residues. The CDR3 DNA reads as TGTGCCAGTAGTATAGTGGGACAGCCCAATCAGCCCCAGCATTTT. As protein: CASSIVGQPNQPQHF.

In its sample, this clone was seen once. The V call is TRBV19, the J call TRBJ1-4; weak D call: TRBD1 (6 bases). Germline-derived CDR1 and CDR2 are LNHDA and SQIVND (reference sequence). The CDR3 extends over 15 amino acids. Trimming took off 6 bases at V and 2 bases at J, with 13 bases between the two ends. CDR3 protein: CASRPKGGTNEKLFF. DNA for the CDR3: TGTGCCAGTAGGCCCAAAGGGGGGACTAATGAAAAACTGTTTTTT.

With respect to this clone: Other DNA sequences within the sample encode an identical CDR3. The gene calls are TRBV2 and TRBJ2-3; D unclear. V dropped 3 bases and J dropped 3 bases, with 7 bases sitting between them. CDR1 and CDR2 (germline): SNHLY, FYNNEI. The CDR3 totals 13 residues. CDR3 in DNA: TGTGCCAGCAGTGACTGGGGAACAGATACGCAGTATTTT. Translation gives CASSDWGTDTQYF.